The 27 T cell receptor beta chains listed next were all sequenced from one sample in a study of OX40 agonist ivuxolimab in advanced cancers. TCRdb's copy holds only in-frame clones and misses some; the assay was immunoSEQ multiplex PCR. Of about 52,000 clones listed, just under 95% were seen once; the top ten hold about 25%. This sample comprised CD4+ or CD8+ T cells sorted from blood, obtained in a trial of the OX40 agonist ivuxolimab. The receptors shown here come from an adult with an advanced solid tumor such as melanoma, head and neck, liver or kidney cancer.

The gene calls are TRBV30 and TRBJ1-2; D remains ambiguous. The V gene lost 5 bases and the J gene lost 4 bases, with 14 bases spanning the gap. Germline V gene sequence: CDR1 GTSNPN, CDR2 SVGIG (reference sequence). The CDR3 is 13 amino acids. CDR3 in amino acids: CAWSTGLAYGYTF. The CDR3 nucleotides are TGTGCCTGGTCCACGGGTCTCGCCTATGGCTACACCTTC.

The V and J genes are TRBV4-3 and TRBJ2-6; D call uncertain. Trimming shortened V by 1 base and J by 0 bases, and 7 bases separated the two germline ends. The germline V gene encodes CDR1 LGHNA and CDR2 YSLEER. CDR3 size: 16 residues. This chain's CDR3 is CASSQGTISGANVLTF. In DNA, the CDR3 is TGCGCCAGCAGCCAAGGGACGATCTCTGGGGCCAACGTCCTGACTTTC.

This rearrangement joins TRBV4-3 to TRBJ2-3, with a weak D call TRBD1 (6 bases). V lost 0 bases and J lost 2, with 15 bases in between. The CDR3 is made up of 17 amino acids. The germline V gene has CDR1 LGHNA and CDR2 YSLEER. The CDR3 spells CASSQDSIGQHTDTQYF. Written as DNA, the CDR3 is TGCGCCAGCAGCCAAGACTCAATAGGACAGCACACAGATACGCAGTATTTT.

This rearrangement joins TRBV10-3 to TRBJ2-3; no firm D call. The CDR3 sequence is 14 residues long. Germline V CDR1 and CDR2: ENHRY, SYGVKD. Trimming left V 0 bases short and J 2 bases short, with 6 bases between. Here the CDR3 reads CAISESFPTDTQYF. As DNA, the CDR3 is TGTGCCATCAGTGAGTCTTTCCCCACAGATACGCAGTATTTT.

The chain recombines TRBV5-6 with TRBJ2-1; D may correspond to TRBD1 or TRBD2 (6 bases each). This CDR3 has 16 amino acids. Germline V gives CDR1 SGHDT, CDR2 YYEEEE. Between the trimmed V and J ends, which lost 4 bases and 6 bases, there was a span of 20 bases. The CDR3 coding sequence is TGTGCCAGCAGCGCCCCGCAGGGGAGGCCGCTCAATGAGCAGTTCTTC. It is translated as CASSAPQGRPLNEQFF.

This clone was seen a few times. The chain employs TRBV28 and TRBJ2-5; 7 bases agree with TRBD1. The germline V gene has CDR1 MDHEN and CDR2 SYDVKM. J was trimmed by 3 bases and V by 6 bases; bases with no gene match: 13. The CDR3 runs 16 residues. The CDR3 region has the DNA TGTGCCAGCAGAACCCCGGGACAGATTTTTGAAGAGACCCAGTACTTC. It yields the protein CASRTPGQIFEETQYF.

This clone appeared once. CDR3 coding DNA: TGTGCCAGCAGCCTCCTAGACTACGTCCAAGAGACCCAGTACTTC. Its protein is CASSLLDYVQETQYF. This rearrangement joins TRBV7-9 to TRBJ2-5; TRBD2 might be the D (5 bases). Trimming removed 5 bases at V and 1 base at J, with 14 bases between. The CDR3 length is 15 residues. The germline CDR1 and CDR2 sequences are SEHNR and FQNEAQ (reference sequence).

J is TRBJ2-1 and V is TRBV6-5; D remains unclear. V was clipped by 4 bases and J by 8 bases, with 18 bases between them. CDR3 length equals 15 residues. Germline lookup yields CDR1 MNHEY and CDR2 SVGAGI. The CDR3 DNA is TGTGCCAGCAGTTCCCTCTTGCTCTTGGGCGATGAGCAGTTCTTC. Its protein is CASSSLLLLGDEQFF.

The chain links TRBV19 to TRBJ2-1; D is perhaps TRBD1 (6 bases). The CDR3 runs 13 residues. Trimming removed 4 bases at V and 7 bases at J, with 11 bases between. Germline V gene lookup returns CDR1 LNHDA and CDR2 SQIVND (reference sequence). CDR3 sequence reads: CASSNTRGNEQFF. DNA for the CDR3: TGTGCCAGTAGTAACACCAGGGGTAATGAGCAGTTCTTC.

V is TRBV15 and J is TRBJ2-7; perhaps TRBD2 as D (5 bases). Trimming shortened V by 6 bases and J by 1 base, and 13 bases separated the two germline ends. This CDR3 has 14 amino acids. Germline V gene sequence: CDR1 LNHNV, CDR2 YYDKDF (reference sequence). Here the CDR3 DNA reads TGTGCCACCAGGGACTCGTCCGAATCCTACGAGCAGTACTTC. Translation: CATRDSSESYEQYF.

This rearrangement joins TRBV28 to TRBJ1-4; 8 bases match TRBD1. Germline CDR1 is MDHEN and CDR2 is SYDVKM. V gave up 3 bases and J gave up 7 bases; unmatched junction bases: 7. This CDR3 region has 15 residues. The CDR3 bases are TGTGCCAGCAGTTTGCGGACAGGGTGGGGTGAAAAACTGTTTTTT. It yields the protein CASSLRTGWGEKLFF.

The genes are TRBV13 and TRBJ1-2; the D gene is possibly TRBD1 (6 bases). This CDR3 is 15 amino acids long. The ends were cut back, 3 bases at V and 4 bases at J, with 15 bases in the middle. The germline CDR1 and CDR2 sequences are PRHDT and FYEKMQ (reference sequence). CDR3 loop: CASSFPVTGSYGYTF. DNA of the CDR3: TGTGCCAGCAGCTTTCCGGTGACAGGATCCTATGGCTACACCTTC.

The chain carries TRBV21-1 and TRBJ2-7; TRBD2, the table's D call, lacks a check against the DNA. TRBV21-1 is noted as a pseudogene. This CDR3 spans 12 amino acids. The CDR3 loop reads CASSKSTYEQYF. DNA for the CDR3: TGTGCCAGCAGCAAATCTACTTACGAGCAGTACTTC.

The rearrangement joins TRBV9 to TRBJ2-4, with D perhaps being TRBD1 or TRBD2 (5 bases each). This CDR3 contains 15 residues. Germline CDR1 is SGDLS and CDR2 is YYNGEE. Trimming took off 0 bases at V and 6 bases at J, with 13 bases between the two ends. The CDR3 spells CASSVDWGAGNIQYF. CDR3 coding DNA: TGTGCCAGCAGCGTAGATTGGGGCGCGGGAAACATTCAGTACTTC.

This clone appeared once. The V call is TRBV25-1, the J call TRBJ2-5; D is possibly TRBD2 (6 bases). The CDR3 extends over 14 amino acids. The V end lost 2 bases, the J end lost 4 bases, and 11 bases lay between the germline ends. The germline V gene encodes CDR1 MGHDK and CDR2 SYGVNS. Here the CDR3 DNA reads TGTGCCAGCAGTGAAAGCGGGCAGGGAGAGACCCAGTACTTC. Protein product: CASSESGQGETQYF. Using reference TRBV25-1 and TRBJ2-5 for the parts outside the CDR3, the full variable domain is EADIYQTPRYLVIGTGKKITLECSQTMGHDKMYWYQQDPGMELHLIHYSYGVNSTEKGDLSSESTVSRIRTEHFPLTLESARPSHTSQYLCASSESGQGETQYFGPGTRLLVL.

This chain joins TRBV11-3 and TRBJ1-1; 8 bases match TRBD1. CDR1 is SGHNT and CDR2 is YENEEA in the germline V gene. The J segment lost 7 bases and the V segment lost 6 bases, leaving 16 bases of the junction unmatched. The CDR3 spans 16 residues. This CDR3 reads CASRASGGQGIYEAFF. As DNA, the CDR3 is TGTGCCAGCAGGGCTTCCGGTGGACAGGGTATCTATGAAGCTTTCTTT. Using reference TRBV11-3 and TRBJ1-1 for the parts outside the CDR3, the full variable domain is EAGVVQSPRYKIIEKKQPVAFWCNPISGHNTLYWYLQNLGQGPELLIRYENEEAVDDSQLPKDRFSAERLKGVDSTLKIQPAELGDSAVYLCASRASGGQGIYEAFFGQGTRLTVV.

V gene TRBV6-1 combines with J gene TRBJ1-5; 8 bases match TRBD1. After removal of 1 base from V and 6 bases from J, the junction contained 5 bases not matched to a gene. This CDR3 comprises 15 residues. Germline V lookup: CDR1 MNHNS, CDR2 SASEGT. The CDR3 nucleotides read TGTGCCAGCAGTGAAGGTCAGGGGGCCACTCAGCCCCAGCATTTT. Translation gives CASSEGQGATQPQHF.

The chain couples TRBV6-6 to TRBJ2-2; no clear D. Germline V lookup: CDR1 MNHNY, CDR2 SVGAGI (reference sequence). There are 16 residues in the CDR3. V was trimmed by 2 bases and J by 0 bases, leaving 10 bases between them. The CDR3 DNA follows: TGTGCCAGCAGTTACGATGGCTCGTCGAACACCGGGGAGCTGTTTTTT. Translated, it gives CASSYDGSSNTGELFF.

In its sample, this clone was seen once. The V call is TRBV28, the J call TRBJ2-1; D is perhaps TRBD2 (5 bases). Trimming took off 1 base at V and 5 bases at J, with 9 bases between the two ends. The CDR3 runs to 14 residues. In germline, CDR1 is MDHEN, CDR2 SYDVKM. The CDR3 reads CASSLLKADNEQFF. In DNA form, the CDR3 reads TGTGCCAGCAGTTTATTAAAAGCGGACAATGAGCAGTTCTTC.

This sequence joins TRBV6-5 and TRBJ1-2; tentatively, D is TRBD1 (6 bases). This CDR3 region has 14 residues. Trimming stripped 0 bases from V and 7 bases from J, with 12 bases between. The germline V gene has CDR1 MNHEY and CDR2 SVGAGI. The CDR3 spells CASSYSQGILGYTF. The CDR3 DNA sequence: TGTGCCAGCAGTTACTCCCAGGGGATTCTTGGCTACACCTTC.

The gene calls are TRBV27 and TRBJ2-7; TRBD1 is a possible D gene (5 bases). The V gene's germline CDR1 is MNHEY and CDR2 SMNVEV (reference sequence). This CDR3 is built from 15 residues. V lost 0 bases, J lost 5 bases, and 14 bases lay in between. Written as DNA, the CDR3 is TGTGCCAGCAGTTTATCAGGGGTGGGTTGGGACGAGCAGTACTTC. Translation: CASSLSGVGWDEQYF.

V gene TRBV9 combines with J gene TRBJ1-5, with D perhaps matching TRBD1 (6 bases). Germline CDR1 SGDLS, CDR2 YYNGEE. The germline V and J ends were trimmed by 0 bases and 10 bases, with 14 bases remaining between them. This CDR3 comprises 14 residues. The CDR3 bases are TGTGCCAGCAGCGTAGAGGGGACAACTGATCCCCAGCATTTT. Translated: CASSVEGTTDPQHF. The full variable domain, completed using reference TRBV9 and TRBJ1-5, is DSGVTQTPKHLITATGQRVTLRCSPRSGDLSVYWYQQSLDQGLQFLIQYYNGEERAKGNILERFSAQQFPDLHSELNLSSLELGDSALYFCASSVEGTTDPQHFGDGTRLSIL.

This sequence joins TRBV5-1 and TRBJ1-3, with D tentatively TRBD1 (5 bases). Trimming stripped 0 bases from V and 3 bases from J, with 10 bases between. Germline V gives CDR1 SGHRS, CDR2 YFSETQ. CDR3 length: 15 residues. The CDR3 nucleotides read TGCGCCAGCAGCTTGGGGACACGCCTTGGAAACACCATATATTTT. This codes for CASSLGTRLGNTIYF.

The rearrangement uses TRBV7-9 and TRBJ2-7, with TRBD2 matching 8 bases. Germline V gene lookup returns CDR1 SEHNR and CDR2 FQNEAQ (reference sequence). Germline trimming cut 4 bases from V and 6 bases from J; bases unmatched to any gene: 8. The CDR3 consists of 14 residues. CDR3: CASSSGGPGREQYF. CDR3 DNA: TGTGCCAGCAGCTCGGGAGGGCCAGGACGCGAGCAGTACTTC.

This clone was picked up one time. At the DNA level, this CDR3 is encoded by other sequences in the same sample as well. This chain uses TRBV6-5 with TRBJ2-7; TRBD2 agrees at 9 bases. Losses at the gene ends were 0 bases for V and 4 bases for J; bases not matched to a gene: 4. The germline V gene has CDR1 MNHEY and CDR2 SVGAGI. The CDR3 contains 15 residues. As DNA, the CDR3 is TGTGCCAGCAGTTACTCGACTAGCGGCTTTTACGAGCAGTACTTC. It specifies CASSYSTSGFYEQYF.

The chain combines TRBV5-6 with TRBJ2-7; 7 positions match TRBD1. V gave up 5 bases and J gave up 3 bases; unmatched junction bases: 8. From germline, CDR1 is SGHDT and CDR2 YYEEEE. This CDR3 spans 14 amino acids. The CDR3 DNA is TGTGCCAGCAGTGGGACAGACCCCAGCTACGAGCAGTACTTC. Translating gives CASSGTDPSYEQYF.

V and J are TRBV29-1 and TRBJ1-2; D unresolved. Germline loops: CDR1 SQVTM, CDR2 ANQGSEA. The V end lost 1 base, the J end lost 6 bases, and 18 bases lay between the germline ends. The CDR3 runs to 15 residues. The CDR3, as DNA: TGCAGCGTTGAAGTCCCCCGGTACCGGGCTAATGGCTACACCTTC. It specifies CSVEVPRYRANGYTF. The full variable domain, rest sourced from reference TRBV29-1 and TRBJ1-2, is SAVISQKPSRDICQRGTSLTIQCQVDSQVTMMFWYRQQPGQSLTLIATANQGSEATYESGFVIDKFPISRPNLTFSTLTVSNMSPEDSSIYLCSVEVPRYRANGYTFGSGTRLTVV.